The clone carrying this T cell receptor beta chain was recorded at least ten times. Its specificity is not known. For TCR beta, libraries came from quantitative 5'-RACE with molecular barcodes. TCRdb fed the 5' RACE reads into MiXCR, producing one record per CDR3 protein. The sample includes about 190,000 distinct CDR3 sequences, over 10% of them seen just once. CDR1 is MDHEN and CDR2 is SYDVKM in the germline V gene. The CDR3 extends over 13 amino acids. V lost 4 bases and J lost 7, with 11 bases in between. The sample is drawn from a study of CD8 T cells in ankylosing spondylitis. Study-wide findings and caveats: Characteristic of ankylosing spondylitis blood, it appeared, was a TCR beta motif comprising about 8 highly homologous variants. A subset of motif variants has previously been described in the synovial fluid and blood of reactive arthritis. Clones tied to disease were said to be significantly enriched in matched ankylosing spondylitis synovial fluid.

The V and J genes are TRBV28 and TRBJ2-4; D is possibly TRBD2 (5 bases). Sequenced sample: blood, either unsorted or a sorted T cell fraction (not recorded which). The TCR comes from a female donor with ankylosing spondylitis or in good health (not recorded which). In DNA form, the CDR3 reads TGTGCCAGCAGTTACGGGATAGCGAACATTCAGTACTTC. Its translation: CASSYGIANIQYF.